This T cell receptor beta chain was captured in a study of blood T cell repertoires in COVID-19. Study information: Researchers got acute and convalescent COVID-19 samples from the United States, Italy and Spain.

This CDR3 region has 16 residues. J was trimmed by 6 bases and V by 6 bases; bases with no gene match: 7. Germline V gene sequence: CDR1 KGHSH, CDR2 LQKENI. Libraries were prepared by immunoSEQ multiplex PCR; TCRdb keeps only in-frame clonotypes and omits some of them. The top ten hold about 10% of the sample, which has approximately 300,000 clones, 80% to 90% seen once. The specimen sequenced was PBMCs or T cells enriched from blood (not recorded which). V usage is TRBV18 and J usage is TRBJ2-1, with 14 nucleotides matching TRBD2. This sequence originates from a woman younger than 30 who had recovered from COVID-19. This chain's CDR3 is CASSWGLAGVSNEQFF. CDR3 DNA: TGTGCCAGCTCCTGGGGACTAGCGGGAGTATCCAATGAGCAGTTCTTC.